This is a list of T cell receptor beta chains from one sample in a study of regulatory T cells in long-lasting Graves disease. TCRdb ran MiXCR on the multiplex PCR reads and lists one entry per CDR3 protein. The sample carries approximately 400,000 distinct CDR3 sequences, 12% recorded once. The sample also formed part of further work on T cells in Graves' hyperthyroidism and ophthalmopathy.

Sequences were derived from peripheral blood mononuclear cells (PBMCs), sampled at new diagnosis, from a patient treated with antithyroid drugs. The receptors were gathered from a woman younger than 30 with Graves disease. CDR3s include the opening cysteine and the closing phenylalanine or tryptophan. D genes are given only for firm matches. The listing skips clone size in some rows; elsewhere it reads once, few, many or a size class.

TGCAGTGCTAGCTCCAGGGTTAACACTGAAGCTTTCTTT	CSASSRVNTEAFF	once	TRBJ1-1	.	TRBV20-1
TGTGCCCACAGGAAGGGCGTCGGGAACACTGAAGCTTTCTTT	CAHRKGVGNTEAFF	many	TRBJ1-1	.	TRBV6-1
TGCAGTGCTTCTTCCTGGACGGACTCTGGACTCAATCAGCCCCAGCATTTT	CSASSWTDSGLNQPQHF	many	TRBJ1-5	.	TRBV20-1
TGTGCCAGCGCCCACGAGGGGGATCAGCCCCAGCATTTT	CASAHEGDQPQHF	many	TRBJ1-5	.	TRBV6-1
TGTGCCAGCAGTTCAAGTCTAGGGAACGAGTTCTTC	CASSSSLGNEFF	many	TRBJ2-1	.	TRBV28
TGCGCCAGCAGCCAAGAGGGTCGCGTGGGGGCTGAAGCTTTCTTT	CASSQEGRVGAEAFF	few	TRBJ1-1	.	TRBV4-1
TGTGCCTGCAGGGAGGACTATGGCTACACCTTC	CACREDYGYTF	.	TRBJ1-2	.	TRBV30
TGCGCCAGCAGCCAAGAGGGGAACGCCTACAATGAGCAGTTCTTC	CASSQEGNAYNEQFF	.	TRBJ2-1	.	TRBV4-3
TGTGCCACTCAAGGGCAGACGGGATTCAACTCGACAAGGCAGTTCTTC	CATQGQTGFNSTRQFF	few	TRBJ2-1	.	TRBV6-2/TRBV6-3
TGTGCCAGCAGCTACCGGGACGGGGATGAAAAACTGTTTTTT	CASSYRDGDEKLFF	.	TRBJ1-4	.	TRBV7-9
TGTGCCAGCAGCTCGGACAGTTCCTATAGCAATCAGCCCCAGCATTTT	CASSSDSSYSNQPQHF	few	TRBJ1-5	.	TRBV2
TGTGCCAGCAGTGAACAGACCCCCGGCCTGGGGGCCCAGTACTTC	CASSEQTPGLGAQYF	.	TRBJ2-5	.	TRBV6-2/TRBV6-3
TGCGCCAGCAGCCAAGGAAGACTAGAAACCGGGGAGCTGTTTTTT	CASSQGRLETGELFF	.	TRBJ2-2	.	TRBV4-3
TGTGCCAGCAGCTTAGCTAGCGGGGGGATAAAGACCCAGTACTTC	CASSLASGGIKTQYF	.	TRBJ2-5	TRBD2	TRBV7-2
TGTGCCAGGAGAATCAGGACAGGGAAGGGTTCACCCCTCCACTTT	CARRIRTGKGSPLHF	many	TRBJ1-6	TRBD1	TRBV2
TGTGCCAGCAGCCAAGAAGGAAGGGTGTTTAATTCACCCCTCCACTTT	CASSQEGRVFNSPLHF	many	TRBJ1-6	.	TRBV4-2
TGTGCCAGCATTGGTGAAGAGACCCAGTACTTC	CASIGEETQYF	many	TRBJ2-5	.	TRBV2
TGTGCCAGCTCACCCTGGACTAGCGGGGGCCCAACAGATACGCAGTATTTT	CASSPWTSGGPTDTQYF	many	TRBJ2-3	TRBD2	TRBV18
TGCGCCAGCAGCTTGGATGTCCCACAGGGTGAGCAGTTCTTC	CASSLDVPQGEQFF	many	TRBJ2-1	.	TRBV5-1
TGTGCCATCAGCTCTGATCTGGGTGAGCAGTTCTTC	CAISSDLGEQFF	few	TRBJ2-1	.	TRBV10-3